Below, one T cell receptor (beta chain) is given with its context. Its antigen is undetermined. Based on a CD8+CD4-CCR7+CD45RA+ profile, naive CD8 T cells were sorted. This CDR3 is built from 17 residues. The entry originates in a study of molecular identifiers for immune sequencing clone quantification. Findings and limits, study-wide: Single-cell amounts of spiked Jurkat TCR RNA were reportedly detectable among approximately 1 million naive cells.

Bulk TCR library preparation followed previously described methods with listed TCR primers. From the PCR reads, TCRdb called clonotypes with MiXCR, one entry per CDR3 protein. This sample carries over 600,000 distinct CDR3 sequences, 20% of them seen once, and the ten largest clones take 0.85%. The TCR was taken from a human donor in good health. Some libraries in this study had Jurkat cell RNA spiked in. The material sequenced was naive CD8+ T cells from blood, with Jurkat cell RNA spiked in. The subset is: FACS-sorted CD8+CD4-CCR7+CD45RA+ naive T cells. The chain couples TRBV7-5 to TRBJ2-1; TRBD1 is the table's D call and was not checked against the DNA. TRBV7-5 is labeled a pseudogene. The CDR3 spells CISVPAARQGSYNEQFF. CDR3 bases: TGTATCTCCGTGCCAGCAGCAAGACAGGGGTCCTACAATGAGCAGTTCTTC.